This record looks at one TCR beta chain sequence and its context. The antigen is undetermined. The data were obtained in a study of cytomegalovirus exposure and HLA in healthy donors. Whole-study findings and limits: The authors enumerated under 200 TCR beta chains as linked to cytomegalovirus.

PCR employed 60 Vbeta and 13 Jbeta primers. Assay used: immunoSEQ multiplex PCR; TCRdb lists only in-frame clones, some missing. The sample carries roughly 160,000 clones, under 85% recorded once. The sample was PBMCs. The receptor's source is a woman aged 18-30 years in good health and CMV-seropositive.

CDR3 sequence: CSVVGAWNTEAFF. Written as DNA, the CDR3 is TGCAGCGTTGTTGGGGCGTGGAACACTGAAGCTTTCTTT. The gene calls are TRBV29-1 and TRBJ1-1; D might be TRBD1 (5 bases). With 4 bases removed from V and 1 base from J, the gap between germline ends came to 10 bases. The CDR3 contains 13 residues. The germline V gene has CDR1 SQVTM and CDR2 ANQGSEA. Combining the CDR3 with reference TRBV29-1 and TRBJ1-1 gives the whole variable domain SAVISQKPSRDICQRGTSLTIQCQVDSQVTMMFWYRQQPGQSLTLIATANQGSEATYESGFVIDKFPISRPNLTFSTLTVSNMSPEDSSIYLCSVVGAWNTEAFFGQGTRLTVV.